Listed here are 30 T cell receptor beta chains from one sample, sequenced in a study of PD-1 blockade in classical Hodgkin lymphoma. Some clones are missing from TCRdb's copy, which holds only in-frame ones; the method was immunoSEQ multiplex PCR. The sample holds about 64,000 clones, approximately 92% seen once. The time point was: cycle 4 day 1 (C4D1), after more than five weeks of nivolumab. Every patient experienced relapse after autologous stem cell transplantation, and brentuximab vedotin exposure varied. The sequences come from peripheral blood mononuclear cells (PBMCs), collected before the fourth cycle of nivolumab. These receptors were obtained from a human donor with classical Hodgkin lymphoma.

The genes are TRBV27 and TRBJ2-7; 11 bases agree with TRBD2. J was trimmed by 2 bases and V by 3 bases; bases with no gene match: 9. The CDR3 spans 17 residues. Germline values: CDR1 MNHEY, CDR2 SMNVEV (reference sequence). CDR3 DNA: TGTGCCAGCAGTTTGGGGCTAGCGGGGGGCAGAGCCTACGAGCAGTACTTC. Amino acid sequence: CASSLGLAGGRAYEQYF.

This clone has a handful of counts. The chain links TRBV7-8 to TRBJ2-3, with D possibly TRBD2 on 7 matching bases. Germline loops: CDR1 SGHVS, CDR2 FQNEAQ. This CDR3 spans 17 amino acids. Deletions cut 0 bases from V and 1 base from J, with 14 bases between. The CDR3 reads CASSLAKGGGRTDTQYF. CDR3 DNA sequence: TGTGCCAGCAGCTTAGCGAAGGGGGGGGGCCGCACAGATACGCAGTATTTT.

This clone was seen a handful of times. The CDR3 DNA reads as TGTGCCAGCAGTTTAACACGCTGGGGGGTTGATACGCAGTATTTT. Amino acid sequence: CASSLTRWGVDTQYF. The chain has TRBV27 and TRBJ2-3; D may be TRBD2 (6 bases). Looked up from germline, CDR1 is MNHEY and CDR2 is SMNVEV (reference sequence). V was trimmed by 2 bases and J by 6 bases, leaving 15 bases between them. The CDR3 loop spans 15 amino acids.

Here the CDR3 reads CASSLSGSSYNEQFF. The DNA of the CDR3 is TGCGCCAGCAGCCTCAGCGGGAGTTCCTACAATGAGCAGTTCTTC. V and J are TRBV4-1 and TRBJ2-1; 8 bases are shared with TRBD2. The CDR3 covers 15 residues. CDR1 is MGHRA, CDR2 YSYEKL, per germline. V shed 4 bases, J shed 1 base, and the junction held 3 bases outside the gene matches.

The chain carries TRBV4-1 and TRBJ2-7, with D possibly matching TRBD1 (5 bases). V was cut by 1 base and J by 0 bases, with 7 bases left in between. The germline V gene encodes CDR1 MGHRA and CDR2 YSYEKL. This CDR3 has 14 residues. The chain's CDR3 is CASSQGTSSYEQYF. In DNA, the CDR3 is TGCGCCAGCAGCCAAGGGACATCCTCCTACGAGCAGTACTTC.

The chain has TRBV6-6 and TRBJ2-7; 7 positions match TRBD1. This CDR3 has 15 amino acids. V was clipped by 4 bases and J by 6 bases; unmatched bases: 12. CDR1 and CDR2 from the germline V gene are MNHNY and SVGAGI (reference sequence). CDR3 nucleotide sequence: TGTGCCAGCAGTTCCGGCCAGGGGGACATCTCCGAGCAGTACTTC. Translated, it gives CASSSGQGDISEQYF.

Only one count was recorded for this clone. The genes are TRBV10-2 and TRBJ2-7; no reliable D call. Germline-derived CDR1 and CDR2 are WSHSY and SAAADI. V gave up 5 bases and J gave up 3 bases, with 20 bases separating them. The CDR3 consists of 16 residues. In DNA form, the CDR3 reads TGCGCCAGCAGTAGCGCTCGAGAGATCAGCATCTACGAGCAGTACTTC. Translation: CASSSAREISIYEQYF.

The V gene is TRBV7-9, the J gene TRBJ1-1, with D unresolved. V was clipped by 1 base and J by 0 bases, with 12 bases between them. Germline CDR1 and CDR2: SEHNR and FQNEAQ (reference sequence). The CDR3 contains 16 residues. CDR3 residues: CASSLGPTGMNTEAFF. The CDR3 bases are TGTGCCAGCAGCTTAGGACCAACGGGGATGAACACTGAAGCTTTCTTT.

The V gene is TRBV5-4, the J gene TRBJ2-5, with a possible D match to TRBD1 (6 bases). V lost 4 bases and J lost 0, with 10 bases in between. Germline CDR1 reads SGHNT; CDR2 reads YYREEE (reference sequence). The CDR3 has 14 residues. CDR3: CASSRDRHQETQYF. The CDR3, as DNA: TGTGCCAGCAGCCGAGACAGGCACCAAGAGACCCAGTACTTC.

The chain links TRBV5-1 to TRBJ2-7, with D perhaps being TRBD1 or TRBD2 (5 bases each). Trimming removed 5 bases from V and 3 bases from J, with 12 bases in between. The CDR3 extends over 13 amino acids. Per the germline V gene, CDR1 is SGHRS and CDR2 is YFSETQ. DNA of the CDR3: TGCGCCAGCAGATTCCGGGACCTCTACGAGCAGTACTTC. It encodes CASRFRDLYEQYF.

The chain combines TRBV7-8 with TRBJ2-5; D unresolved. The V gene lost 3 bases and the J gene lost 5 bases, with 7 bases spanning the gap. The germline V gene has CDR1 SGHVS and CDR2 FQNEAQ. The CDR3 has 12 amino acids. The CDR3: CASSLEWETQYF. CDR3 nucleotide sequence: TGTGCCAGCAGCTTGGAATGGGAGACCCAGTACTTC.

As to this clone: One junction end disagrees with the germline gene, perhaps due to a read error. The rearrangement links TRBV25-1 to TRBJ2-1; 9 nucleotides agree with TRBD2. Germline V gene data show CDR1 as MGHDK and CDR2 as SYGVNS. This CDR3 has 12 amino acids. The CDR3 nucleotides read TGTGCCAGCAGTGGTTCCGGGACTAGCTTGCTCTTC. Translating it yields CASSGSGTSLLF.

The chain combines TRBV14 with TRBJ2-7; 12 positions match TRBD1. From germline, CDR1 is SGHDN and CDR2 FVKESK. The CDR3 is 17 residues long. With 1 base clipped from V and 5 bases from J, the junction kept 9 bases outside the gene matches. The CDR3 DNA is TGTGCCAGCAGCCAAGCTTTCTCCGGGACAGGGGGCCACGAGCAGTACTTC. Translation gives CASSQAFSGTGGHEQYF.

The gene calls are TRBV6-1 and TRBJ2-3, with D uncertain. This CDR3 has 12 amino acids. Trimming pared 2 bases from V and 6 bases from J, leaving 6 bases between. CDR1 and CDR2 (germline): MNHNS, SASEGT. CDR3 protein: CASSEWADTQYF. The CDR3 coding sequence is TGTGCCAGCAGTGAATGGGCGGATACGCAGTATTTT.

This chain links TRBV2 with TRBJ1-4; D gene unclear. CDR1 is SNHLY and CDR2 is FYNNEI in the germline V gene. CDR3 length: 14 residues. V was shortened by 3 bases and J by 8 bases, with 13 bases between the two germline ends. DNA for the CDR3: TGTGCCAGCAGTGAGAAAGGGCTTGGGGAAAAACTGTTTTTT. Translated, it gives CASSEKGLGEKLFF.

Only one count was recorded for this clone. The V and J genes are TRBV23-1 and TRBJ1-2; no firm D call. TRBV23-1 qualifies as an ORF whose function is uncertain. With 0 bases removed from V and 4 bases from J, the gap between germline ends came to 15 bases. This CDR3 has 16 residues. DNA of the CDR3: TGCGCCAGCAGTCAATCTCGGGAAGCTCGACGCTATGGCTACACCTTC. It is translated as CASSQSREARRYGYTF.

The table lists this clone with a few counts. The genes are TRBV4-1 and TRBJ2-1; D is unclear. Per the germline V gene, CDR1 is MGHRA and CDR2 is YSYEKL. V was shortened by 0 bases and J by 7 bases, with 10 bases between the two germline ends. The CDR3 is made up of 14 amino acids. In DNA form, the CDR3 reads TGCGCCAGCAGCCAAGATTTGGACGTTAATGAGCAGTTCTTC. Translated: CASSQDLDVNEQFF.

This chain uses TRBV5-4 with TRBJ2-5; 8 nucleotides align to TRBD2. The CDR3 loop spans 15 amino acids. Germline CDR1 reads SGHNT; CDR2 reads YYREEE (reference sequence). Trimming removed 4 bases from V and 7 bases from J; junction bases left unmatched: 12. CDR3 sequence reads: CASSQERGAGATQYF. The CDR3, as DNA: TGTGCCAGCAGCCAAGAACGAGGAGCGGGAGCGACCCAGTACTTC. The full variable domain, completed using reference TRBV5-4 and TRBJ2-5, is ETGVTQSPTHLIKTRGQQVTLRCSSQSGHNTVSWYQQALGQGPQFIFQYYREEENGRGNFPPRFSGLQFPNYSSELNVNALELDDSALYLCASSQERGAGATQYFGPGTRLLVL.

This clone is a singleton in its sample. This chain joins TRBV18 and TRBJ2-3; no firm D call. The CDR3 totals 13 residues. V lost 1 base and J lost 6, with 8 bases in between. Germline-derived CDR1 and CDR2 are KGHSH and LQKENI. The CDR3 loop reads CASSPLQTDTQYF. In DNA form, the CDR3 reads TGTGCCAGCTCACCACTCCAGACCGATACGCAGTATTTT.

The chain combines TRBV5-4 with TRBJ2-1, with a weak D call TRBD2 (7 bases). The V and J ends lost 1 base and 5 bases respectively, with 10 bases between them. Germline V gene data show CDR1 as SGHNT and CDR2 as YYREEE (reference sequence). The CDR3 has 14 amino acids. CDR3 protein: CASSLSGTNNEQFF. The CDR3 DNA is TGTGCCAGCAGCTTGAGCGGGACAAACAATGAGCAGTTCTTC.

As to this clone: One end of the junction varies from germline; a read error may be responsible. The V call is TRBV23-1, the J call TRBJ2-3; D uncertain. TRBV23-1 is identified as an open reading frame with a role that is uncertain. The CDR3 has 14 residues. The CDR3 nucleotides read TGCGCCAGCATTCAAGACTTATTTTTAGGGTCGCAGTATTTT. It codes for CASIQDLFLGSQYF.

A note on this clone: The junction differs from germline at one of its ends, possibly a read error. The rearrangement links TRBV7-9 to TRBJ2-1; unclear D gene. Germline V gene data show CDR1 as SEHNR and CDR2 as FQNEAQ (reference sequence). The CDR3 runs 11 residues. CDR3 sequence reads: CASSSHNEQFF. CDR3 in DNA: TGTGCCAGCAGCTCCCACAATGAGCAGTTCTTC.

The chain combines TRBV6-1 with TRBJ2-5; a possible D gene is TRBD1 (5 bases). Germline loops: CDR1 MNHNS, CDR2 SASEGT. This CDR3 is 14 amino acids long. V shed 6 bases and J shed 5 bases, with 16 bases lying between them. The CDR3 DNA sequence: TGTGCCAGCAGGGGTCAGGGTAGAACGGAGACCCAGTACTTC. Translating it yields CASRGQGRTETQYF.

The V gene is TRBV27, the J gene TRBJ2-2; a possible D gene is TRBD2 (6 bases). This CDR3 comprises 15 residues. Germline V gene sequence: CDR1 MNHEY, CDR2 SMNVEV (reference sequence). Between the trimmed V and J ends, which lost 5 bases and 4 bases, there was a span of 14 bases. In nucleotides, the CDR3 is TGTGCCAGCAGTCCCCGACCCGGGGGCACCGGGGAGCTGTTTTTT. It yields the protein CASSPRPGGTGELFF.

The chain couples TRBV29-1 to TRBJ2-1; the D is unclear. The CDR3 sequence is 14 residues long. The V end was cut by 2 bases, the J end by 1 base, with 9 bases between. The germline CDR1 and CDR2 sequences are SQVTM and ANQGSEA. The CDR3 coding sequence is TGCAGCGTTGAACTAGAGAGATCCTACAATGAGCAGTTCTTC. Its translation is CSVELERSYNEQFF.

This chain connects TRBV29-1 to TRBJ1-5, with TRBD1 identical over 7 bases. This CDR3 is 13 amino acids long. Germline assignment: CDR1 SQVTM and CDR2 ANQGSEA. The V gene end was trimmed by 7 bases and the J gene end by 4 bases; junction bases not matched to a gene: 7. The CDR3 DNA follows: TGCAGCGCCCGGGACAGCATAAATCAGCCCCAGCATTTT. Protein sequence: CSARDSINQPQHF.

A single count supports this clone. The chain joins TRBV10-2 to TRBJ2-7; D remains unclear. This CDR3 spans 13 amino acids. V was shortened by 0 bases and J by 3 bases, with 6 bases between the two germline ends. Germline V CDR1 and CDR2: WSHSY, SAAADI. The CDR3, as DNA: TGCGCCAGCAGTGAGTCAAAGGTCTACGAGCAGTACTTC. Translated: CASSESKVYEQYF.

The chain carries TRBV28 and TRBJ2-2; TRBD1 matches at 8 bases. The trim removed 11 bases at V and 1 base at J, leaving 6 bases unmatched. The germline CDR1 and CDR2 sequences are MDHEN and SYDVKM. This CDR3 contains 14 residues. DNA for the CDR3: TGTGCCTCCCGGACAGGGAGGAACACCGGGGAGCTGTTTTTT. Residues: CASRTGRNTGELFF.

The chain links TRBV19 to TRBJ1-5, with 7 bases fitting TRBD1. Germline V gene data show CDR1 as LNHDA and CDR2 as SQIVND (reference sequence). The CDR3 has 14 amino acids. The V and J ends lost 6 bases and 3 bases, in that order; junction bases with no gene match: 5. As DNA, the CDR3 is TGTGCCAGTAGCACCGGGACAGTCAATCAGCCCCAGCATTTT. Protein sequence: CASSTGTVNQPQHF.

This sequence joins TRBV4-1 and TRBJ1-5; D unresolved. Germline V lookup: CDR1 MGHRA, CDR2 YSYEKL. The CDR3 runs 15 residues. V lost 0 bases, J lost 5 bases, and 11 bases lay in between. The CDR3 bases are TGCGCCAGCAGCCAAGATTGGAGGGTACATCAGCCCCAGCATTTT. It is translated as CASSQDWRVHQPQHF.